These 10 T cell receptor beta chains share one sample of origin, sequenced in a study of T cell responses to AZD1222 COVID-19 vaccine. Generated by immunoSEQ multiplex PCR, the TCRdb table keeps only in-frame clones and is missing some. The repertoire holds some 120,000 clones, more than 65% seen once, with about 28% in the top ten. The sample here was peripheral blood, taken 28 days after the second AZD1222 dose. The receptors shown here come from an adult who received the AZD1222 COVID-19 vaccine.

This clone came up a few times. The gene calls are TRBV18 and TRBJ1-2; 11 positions agree with TRBD1. V lost 4 bases and J lost 7; bases outside the gene matches: 8. From germline, CDR1 is KGHSH and CDR2 LQKENI. The CDR3 is made up of 15 amino acids. CDR3: CASSLGGQGAGGYTF. The CDR3 coding sequence is TGTGCCAGCTCACTTGGAGGACAGGGGGCTGGTGGCTACACCTTC.

V is TRBV5-1 and J is TRBJ1-4, with 9 bases matching TRBD1. The CDR3 loop spans 18 amino acids. Germline assignment: CDR1 SGHRS and CDR2 YFSETQ. Trimming removed 0 bases from V and 8 bases from J; junction bases left unmatched: 14. CDR3 nucleotides: TGCGCCAGCAGCTTGGAGACCAAGACCGGGACAGGGCCCGAAAAACTGTTTTTT. Its protein is CASSLETKTGTGPEKLFF.

V usage is TRBV12-3 or TRBV12-4 and J usage is TRBJ1-2, with no clear D. The CDR3 is 13 residues long. The V end was cut by 2 bases, the J end by 6 bases, with 10 bases between. CDR3 sequence: CASSLRPQNGYTF. The CDR3 DNA is TGTGCCAGCAGTTTACGGCCGCAAAATGGCTACACCTTC.

The chain has TRBV27 and TRBJ2-2; 7 nucleotides match TRBD1. Germline assignment: CDR1 MNHEY and CDR2 SMNVEV (reference sequence). This CDR3 is 16 amino acids long. Trimming removed 4 bases from V and 6 bases from J; junction bases left unmatched: 11. CDR3 amino acids: CASSSRTGRSSGELFF. The CDR3 nucleotides are TGTGCCAGCAGTTCCCGGACAGGAAGGAGTTCCGGGGAGCTGTTTTTT.

V and J are TRBV3-1 (or the pseudogene TRBV3-2) and TRBJ2-7; no clear D gene. V shed 1 base and J shed 6 bases, with 13 bases lying between them. This CDR3 region has 14 residues. Germline assignment: CDR1 LGHDT and CDR2 YNNKEL (reference sequence). In DNA form, the CDR3 reads TGTGCCAGCAGCCAAGTACCTAGACTCAGCGAGCAGTACTTC. Amino acids: CASSQVPRLSEQYF.

The rearrangement uses TRBV19 and TRBJ1-1; possible D gene TRBD1, 5 bases. CDR1 LNHDA and CDR2 SQIVND come from the germline V gene (reference sequence). The CDR3 has 13 amino acids. With 5 bases removed from V and 11 bases from J, the gap between germline ends came to 18 bases. In nucleotides, the CDR3 is TGTGCCAGTAGTCCCCGGGACTCCGGGAGGGCTTTCTTT. As protein: CASSPRDSGRAFF.

CDR3 region: CASSLEAGKHEKLFF. The CDR3 bases are TGCGCCAGCAGCTTGGAGGCAGGGAAGCATGAAAAACTGTTTTTT. The genes are TRBV5-1 and TRBJ1-4; D possibly corresponds to TRBD1 (5 bases). The CDR3 is 15 residues long. Trimming shortened V by 0 bases and J by 6 bases, and 12 bases separated the two germline ends. Germline values: CDR1 SGHRS, CDR2 YFSETQ.

The chain has TRBV6-5 and TRBJ1-2; D not resolved. This CDR3 contains 13 residues. The germline CDR1 and CDR2 sequences are MNHEY and SVGAGI. Trimming removed 6 bases from V and 8 bases from J, with 16 bases in between. The CDR3 region has the DNA TGTGCCAGCAGCTGGACGGGTGCCTACGGCTACACCTTC. Protein product: CASSWTGAYGYTF.

CDR3 in amino acids: CASSGGTGSSTDTQYF. In DNA form, the CDR3 reads TGTGCCAGCAGCGGCGGGACTGGATCTAGCACAGATACGCAGTATTTT. The J gene is TRBJ2-3, the V gene TRBV11-3, with D perhaps matching TRBD2 (6 bases). From germline, CDR1 is SGHNT and CDR2 YENEEA. This CDR3 contains 16 residues. Trimming took 5 bases from V and 0 from J, leaving 15 bases between them. Full variable domain (outside the CDR3, taken from reference TRBV11-3 and TRBJ2-3): EAGVVQSPRYKIIEKKQPVAFWCNPISGHNTLYWYLQNLGQGPELLIRYENEEAVDDSQLPKDRFSAERLKGVDSTLKIQPAELGDSAVYLCASSGGTGSSTDTQYFGPGTRLTVL.

The chain is built from TRBV6-5 and TRBJ2-7; D gene unclear. The germline CDR1 and CDR2 sequences are MNHEY and SVGAGI. The CDR3 spans 15 residues. With 0 bases removed from V and 2 bases from J, the gap between germline ends came to 11 bases. The CDR3 coding sequence is TGTGCCAGCAGTTACTCCCAGGCATTTCCCTACGAGCAGTACTTC. The encoded protein is CASSYSQAFPYEQYF.